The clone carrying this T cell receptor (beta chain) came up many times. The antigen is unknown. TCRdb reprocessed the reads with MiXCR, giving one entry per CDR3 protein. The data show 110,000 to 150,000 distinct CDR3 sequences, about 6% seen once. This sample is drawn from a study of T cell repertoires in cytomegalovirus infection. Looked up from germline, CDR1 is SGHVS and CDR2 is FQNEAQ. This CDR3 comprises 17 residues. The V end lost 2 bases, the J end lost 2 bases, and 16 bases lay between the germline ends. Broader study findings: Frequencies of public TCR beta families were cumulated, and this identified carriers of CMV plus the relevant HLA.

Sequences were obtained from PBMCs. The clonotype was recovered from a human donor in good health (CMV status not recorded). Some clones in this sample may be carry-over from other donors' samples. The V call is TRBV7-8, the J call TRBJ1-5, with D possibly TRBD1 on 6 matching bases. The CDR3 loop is CASSLSPATGGNQPQHF. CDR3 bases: TGTGCCAGCAGCTTAAGTCCAGCGACAGGCGGCAATCAGCCCCAGCATTTT. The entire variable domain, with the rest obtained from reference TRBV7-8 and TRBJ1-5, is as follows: GAGVSQSPRYKVAKRGQDVALRCDPISGHVSLFWYQQALGQGPEFLTYFQNEAQLDKSGLPSDRFFAERPEGSVSTLKIQRTQQEDSAVYLCASSLSPATGGNQPQHFGDGTRLSIL.